The 5 T cell receptor beta chains below all came from one sample that was sequenced in a study of CD8+ T cells in alopecia areata. Treatment reported: oral pan-JAK inhibitor, 5-10 mg twice daily. Investigators isolated RNA and reverse transcribed it into cDNA to act as the sequencing template. Sequenced by immunoSEQ multiplex PCR; TCRdb stores in-frame clones only, minus some. The sample carries roughly 220,000 clones, more than 30% recorded once. Here the sequenced sample was CD4+ T cells sorted from blood, taken at approximately week 30, from a patient treated with tofacitinib. These receptors originate from a human donor with alopecia areata.

This rearrangement joins TRBV28 to TRBJ2-5; the match to TRBD2 covers 14 bases. Germline trimming cut 1 base from V and 9 bases from J; bases unmatched to any gene: 16. CDR3 length: 19 amino acids. In germline, CDR1 is MDHEN, CDR2 SYDVKM. CDR3 in DNA: TGTGCCAGCAGTTTATCCGGACTAGCGGGAGGTCCCTTGATCATTGCCCAGTACTTC. Residues: CASSLSGLAGGPLIIAQYF.

This clone was seen only a few times. The chain is built from TRBV7-9 and TRBJ2-1; D is unclear. CDR3 length: 12 residues. Germline-derived CDR1 and CDR2 are SEHNR and FQNEAQ (reference sequence). Trimming left V 3 bases short and J 4 bases short, with 4 bases between. CDR3 in amino acids: CASSFSYNEQFF. As DNA, the CDR3 is TGTGCCAGCAGCTTTTCTTACAATGAGCAGTTCTTC.

This clone was counted between two and nine times. This rearrangement joins TRBV29-1 to TRBJ1-2; D is unclear. This CDR3 region has 12 residues. Germline V gene lookup returns CDR1 SQVTM and CDR2 ANQGSEA. V lost 4 bases and J lost 4, with 10 bases in between. CDR3 nucleotide sequence: TGCAGCGTTGTCGGCGGCGGCTATGGCTACACCTTC. Protein sequence: CSVVGGGYGYTF. Complete variable domain (other parts from reference TRBV29-1 and TRBJ1-2): SAVISQKPSRDICQRGTSLTIQCQVDSQVTMMFWYRQQPGQSLTLIATANQGSEATYESGFVIDKFPISRPNLTFSTLTVSNMSPEDSSIYLCSVVGGGYGYTFGSGTRLTVV.

The rearrangement joins TRBV11-3 to TRBJ2-7; 9 nucleotides match TRBD1. Germline lookup yields CDR1 SGHNT and CDR2 YENEEA. The J segment lost 3 bases and the V segment lost 5 bases, leaving 8 bases of the junction unmatched. The CDR3 loop spans 15 amino acids. CDR3 nucleotides: TGTGCCAGCAGCCAGGGGGGGACAGGGCTCTACGAGCAGTACTTC. This codes for CASSQGGTGLYEQYF.

V gene TRBV4-1 combines with J gene TRBJ2-1; D is unclear. Germline loops: CDR1 MGHRA, CDR2 YSYEKL. This CDR3 has 18 residues. V was clipped by 1 base and J by 0 bases, with 16 bases between them. The CDR3 spells CASSQVYHPTRSYNEQFF. Written as DNA, the CDR3 is TGCGCCAGCAGCCAAGTTTACCATCCGACCCGCTCCTACAATGAGCAGTTCTTC.